A single sample gave rise to the 32 T cell receptor beta chains below, sequenced in a study of cytomegalovirus exposure and HLA in healthy donors. The table came from immunoSEQ multiplex PCR; TCRdb's copy has only in-frame clones and leaves some out. The data contain 180,000 or so clones, approximately 86% of them singletons. Sample: PBMCs. Every receptor here comes from a man between 18 and 35 years old in good health and CMV-seropositive.

This clone was found many times. The chain uses TRBV4-3 and TRBJ2-7; TRBD2 agrees at 9 bases. From germline, CDR1 is LGHNA and CDR2 YSLEER. This CDR3 comprises 14 residues. With 0 bases clipped from V and 7 bases from J, the junction kept 4 bases outside the gene matches. Here the CDR3 reads CASSQDSGGTEQYF. The CDR3 nucleotides read TGCGCCAGCAGCCAAGATAGCGGGGGAACGGAGCAGTACTTC.

The chain joins TRBV27 to TRBJ2-1; the match to TRBD1 covers 7 bases. The V and J ends lost 7 bases and 4 bases, in that order; junction bases with no gene match: 7. Germline CDR1 reads MNHEY; CDR2 reads SMNVEV (reference sequence). There are 14 residues in the CDR3. The CDR3 loop reads CASTDRTLYNEQFF. Written as DNA, the CDR3 is TGTGCCAGCACGGACAGGACACTATACAATGAGCAGTTCTTC.

This chain links TRBV2 with TRBJ1-4, with 8 bases aligning to TRBD1. The CDR3 consists of 13 residues. Germline V gives CDR1 SNHLY, CDR2 FYNNEI. With 6 bases clipped from V and 5 bases from J, the junction kept 2 bases outside the gene matches. CDR3: CASSRGLNEKLFF. As DNA, the CDR3 is TGTGCCAGCAGCAGGGGGCTAAATGAAAAACTGTTTTTT.

Here the CDR3 reads CASRAGQGTEKLFF. DNA for the CDR3: TGTGCCAGCAGGGCCGGACAGGGCACTGAAAAACTGTTTTTT. The rearrangement uses TRBV6-1 and TRBJ1-4; 8 positions match TRBD1. The germline V gene encodes CDR1 MNHNS and CDR2 SASEGT. There are 14 residues in the CDR3. Trimming took 6 bases from V and 7 from J; bases not matched to a gene: 7.

This clone has at least ten counts. The chain recombines TRBV6-4 with TRBJ2-1; perhaps TRBD2 as D (6 bases). V was cut by 2 bases and J by 3 bases, with 14 bases left in between. CDR1 is MRHNA, CDR2 SNTAGT, per germline. The CDR3 contains 16 residues. CDR3 in amino acids: CASSDLGRSDYNEQFF. The CDR3 region has the DNA TGTGCCAGCAGTGACCTAGGGAGGTCGGACTACAATGAGCAGTTCTTC.

The chain employs TRBV9 and TRBJ2-1; D may be TRBD2 (7 bases). This CDR3 is 14 amino acids long. Germline lookup yields CDR1 SGDLS and CDR2 YYNGEE. Trimming took off 0 bases at V and 12 bases at J, with 16 bases between the two ends. CDR3 sequence: CASSVGGGSLGQFF. The CDR3 nucleotides read TGTGCCAGCAGCGTAGGCGGGGGCAGCCTAGGGCAGTTCTTC.

This clone came up once. The V and J genes are TRBV4-3 and TRBJ2-7; a weak D match, TRBD1 (5 bases). Germline CDR1 and CDR2: LGHNA and YSLEER. CDR3 length equals 20 residues. The V and J ends lost 4 bases and 3 bases respectively, with 31 bases between them. The DNA of the CDR3 is TGCGCCAGCAGCCGGATCCTGGTCGAGGTGACGGGCGAAGGACACTACGAGCAGTACTTC. It translates to CASSRILVEVTGEGHYEQYF.

The chain links TRBV6-5 to TRBJ2-3, with D maybe TRBD2 (7 bases). V was clipped by 7 bases and J by 2 bases, with 16 bases between them. This CDR3 spans 15 amino acids. Germline values: CDR1 MNHEY, CDR2 SVGAGI. The CDR3 coding sequence is TGTGCCAGCACCGCAGGGGAGGGGATCACAGATACGCAGTATTTT. Its protein product is CASTAGEGITDTQYF.

This clone was recorded only once. The CDR3 protein is CASTPPGQETQYF. The CDR3 DNA is TGTGCCAGCACCCCCCCGGGACAGGAGACCCAGTACTTC. The rearrangement links TRBV6-5 to TRBJ2-5, with 7 bases aligning to TRBD1. V dropped 7 bases and J dropped 5; count of bases not matched to a gene: 7. This CDR3 contains 13 residues. Germline assignment: CDR1 MNHEY and CDR2 SVGAGI.

This clone has a single count. This CDR3 is CASSLGESRSYNSPLHF. CDR3 in DNA: TGTGCCAGCAGCTTAGGGGAGTCGCGGTCCTATAATTCACCCCTCCACTTT. The rearrangement uses TRBV7-2 and TRBJ1-6; D not certain. The V end lost 1 base, the J end lost 1 base, and 11 bases lay between the germline ends. Germline lookup yields CDR1 SGHTA and CDR2 FQGNSA. There are 17 residues in the CDR3.

The genes are TRBV7-9 and TRBJ2-1, with 11 bases matching TRBD2. CDR1 is SEHNR, CDR2 FQNEAQ, per germline (reference sequence). Trimming cost V 6 bases and J 4 bases; bases outside gene matches: 8. The CDR3 totals 16 residues. The CDR3 loop reads CASRPLAGVSYNEQFF. The CDR3 region has the DNA TGTGCCAGCAGGCCACTAGCGGGAGTATCTTACAATGAGCAGTTCTTC.

This clone was observed once. The rearrangement links TRBV5-1 to TRBJ1-1; TRBD1 might be the D (6 bases). The CDR3 runs 17 residues. Trimming stripped 1 base from V and 4 bases from J, with 20 bases between. Germline values: CDR1 SGHRS, CDR2 YFSETQ. The chain's CDR3 is CASSLIWQGKGSTEAFF. For the CDR3, the DNA is TGCGCCAGCAGCTTGATTTGGCAGGGGAAAGGTAGCACTGAAGCTTTCTTT.

This clone appeared once. This chain links TRBV2 with TRBJ2-2, with a possible D match to TRBD1 (5 bases). This CDR3 is 14 amino acids long. The V end was cut by 4 bases, the J end by 2 bases, with 8 bases between. Germline V gene sequence: CDR1 SNHLY, CDR2 FYNNEI. CDR3: CASSGTPNTGELFF. In nucleotides, the CDR3 is TGTGCCAGCAGTGGGACACCCAACACCGGGGAGCTGTTTTTT.

The chain couples TRBV6-5 to TRBJ2-1; 7 bases agree with TRBD2. Germline CDR1 is MNHEY and CDR2 is SVGAGI. The length of the CDR3 is 15 residues. V was clipped by 6 bases and J by 9 bases; unmatched bases: 14. The CDR3, as DNA: TGTGCCAGCAGGGGCTTCTCCGGGACTAAGGTTGAGCAGTTCTTC. Translation: CASRGFSGTKVEQFF.

The V and J genes are TRBV9 and TRBJ2-1, with D maybe TRBD2 (7 bases). The CDR3 contains 14 residues. Germline-derived CDR1 and CDR2 are SGDLS and YYNGEE. V lost 7 bases and J lost 2, with 13 bases in between. CDR3 protein: CASGGGSTYNEQFF. As DNA, the CDR3 is TGTGCCAGCGGGGGCGGGAGTACCTACAATGAGCAGTTCTTC. The variable domain in full, completed from reference TRBV9 and TRBJ2-1, reads DSGVTQTPKHLITATGQRVTLRCSPRSGDLSVYWYQQSLDQGLQFLIQYYNGEERAKGNILERFSAQQFPDLHSELNLSSLELGDSALYFCASGGGSTYNEQFFGPGTRLTVL.

The rearrangement joins TRBV13 to TRBJ2-7; 11 positions match TRBD2. V gave up 5 bases and J gave up 2 bases; unmatched junction bases: 8. The germline CDR1 and CDR2 sequences are PRHDT and FYEKMQ (reference sequence). The length of the CDR3 is 16 residues. The CDR3 DNA reads as TGTGCCAGCAGCCCGAGGACTAGCGGGCCAACCTACGAGCAGTACTTC. Translated: CASSPRTSGPTYEQYF.

The chain uses TRBV7-2 and TRBJ1-3, with TRBD1 identical over 8 bases. With 5 bases clipped from V and 4 bases from J, the junction kept 7 bases outside the gene matches. Germline CDR1 reads SGHTA; CDR2 reads FQGNSA. The CDR3 runs to 15 residues. The chain's CDR3 is CASSPDRGGGNTIYF. CDR3 sequence (DNA): TGTGCCAGCAGCCCAGACAGGGGAGGCGGAAACACCATATATTTT.

The rearrangement links TRBV28 to TRBJ2-1, with TRBD2 identical over 7 bases. CDR1 MDHEN and CDR2 SYDVKM come from the germline V gene. There are 16 residues in the CDR3. The V gene end was trimmed by 2 bases and the J gene end by 2 bases; junction bases not matched to a gene: 6. The CDR3 DNA reads TGTGCCAGCAGTTTAGGGGCTAGCGGTGCCTACAATGAGCAGTTCTTC. This gives the protein CASSLGASGAYNEQFF.

The CDR3 bases are TGTGCCAGCAGCTTACCAGGGGGCTTCGGCGATGAAAAACTGTTTTTT. Translating gives CASSLPGGFGDEKLFF. The chain links TRBV7-9 to TRBJ1-4, with 8 positions matching TRBD1. Germline V gene lookup returns CDR1 SEHNR and CDR2 FQNEAQ (reference sequence). This CDR3 region has 16 residues. J gave up 6 bases and V 2 bases, and 8 bases lay outside the gene matches. The variable domain in full, completed from reference TRBV7-9 and TRBJ1-4, reads DTGVSQNPRHKITKRGQNVTFRCDPISEHNRLYWYRQTLGQGPEFLTYFQNEAQLEKSRLLSDRFSAERPKGSFSTLEIQRTEQGDSAMYLCASSLPGGFGDEKLFFGSGTQLSVL.

This clone was picked up one time. V and J are TRBV18 and TRBJ2-7; TRBD2 matches 9 bases. CDR3 length equals 15 residues. The trim removed 2 bases at V and 0 bases at J, leaving 2 bases unmatched. Germline assignment: CDR1 KGHSH and CDR2 LQKENI. In nucleotides, the CDR3 is TGTGCCAGCTCACCAGGGACTAGCCTCTCCTACGAGCAGTACTTC. Translating gives CASSPGTSLSYEQYF. Full variable domain (outside the CDR3, taken from reference TRBV18 and TRBJ2-7): NAGVMQNPRHLVRRRGQEARLRCSPMKGHSHVYWYRQLPEEGLKFMVYLQKENIIDESGMPKERFSAEFPKEGPSILRIQQVVRGDSAAYFCASSPGTSLSYEQYFGPGTRLTVT.

In nucleotides, the CDR3 is TGTGCCAGCAGTTCAGGCAGGGGATACACCGGGGAGCTGTTTTTT. This codes for CASSSGRGYTGELFF. The chain joins TRBV6-5 to TRBJ2-2; D possibly corresponds to TRBD1 (6 bases). V lost 4 bases to trimming and J lost 3 bases, with 12 bases between them. From germline, CDR1 is MNHEY and CDR2 SVGAGI. The CDR3 sequence is 15 residues long.

The CDR3 nucleotides are TGTGCCAGCTCCAGTACAGCCGCCTACGAGCAGTACTTC. Its protein is CASSSTAAYEQYF. This chain connects TRBV18 to TRBJ2-7; D is unclear. Per the germline V gene, CDR1 is KGHSH and CDR2 is LQKENI. The CDR3 covers 13 residues. Trimming took off 6 bases at V and 2 bases at J, with 11 bases between the two ends.

This chain uses TRBV27 with TRBJ2-7; 11 nucleotides agree with TRBD2. This CDR3 comprises 15 residues. V shed 6 bases, J shed 1 base, and the junction held 5 bases outside the gene matches. Germline assignment: CDR1 MNHEY and CDR2 SMNVEV (reference sequence). The CDR3 bases are TGTGCCAGCAGCCGGCTAGCGGGAGGATCCTACGAGCAGTACTTC. It specifies CASSRLAGGSYEQYF.

The chain links TRBV6-5 to TRBJ2-7, with D perhaps matching TRBD1 (5 bases). The germline V gene encodes CDR1 MNHEY and CDR2 SVGAGI. Trimming removed 7 bases at V and 5 bases at J, with 12 bases between. CDR3 length: 12 residues. The chain's CDR3 is CASKAGWHEQYF. In DNA, the CDR3 is TGTGCCAGCAAGGCAGGGTGGCACGAGCAGTACTTC.

CDR3 in amino acids: CASSSRQGTEAFF. Written as DNA, the CDR3 is TGTGCCAGCAGCTCGAGACAGGGTACTGAAGCTTTCTTT. The rearrangement joins TRBV7-2 to TRBJ1-1; TRBD1 matches 7 bases. V shed 4 bases and J 5 bases; nucleotides not matched to a gene: 4. The V gene's germline CDR1 is SGHTA and CDR2 FQGNSA. This CDR3 has 13 amino acids.

This clone came up a few times. This chain uses TRBV4-3 with TRBJ2-1; 9 nucleotides match TRBD2. CDR3 length: 16 amino acids. Trimming took 4 bases from V and 8 from J; bases not matched to a gene: 12. CDR1 LGHNA and CDR2 YSLEER come from the germline V gene. CDR3 residues: CASSPIHSGRIYEQFF. The DNA of the CDR3 is TGCGCCAGCAGCCCGATCCACAGCGGGAGGATCTATGAGCAGTTCTTC.

The V gene is TRBV6-5, the J gene TRBJ1-5, with D uncertain. V lost 6 bases and J lost 7, with 16 bases in between. The length of the CDR3 is 14 residues. The germline gives CDR1 MNHEY, CDR2 SVGAGI. The chain's CDR3 is CASSSRRDGQPQHF. The CDR3 bases are TGTGCCAGCAGCAGTCGGCGGGATGGACAGCCCCAGCATTTT.

The genes are TRBV27 and TRBJ2-7, with 11 bases aligning to TRBD1. Germline trimming cut 8 bases from V and 7 bases from J; bases unmatched to any gene: 13. CDR1 is MNHEY and CDR2 is SMNVEV in the germline V gene (reference sequence). There are 15 residues in the CDR3. The CDR3 DNA reads as TGTGCCAGCGGGAATCACGGGACAGGGGGTCTGGAGCAGTACTTC. As protein: CASGNHGTGGLEQYF.

The chain is built from TRBV13 and TRBJ2-1; D not resolved. The CDR3 runs 11 residues. The V gene's germline CDR1 is PRHDT and CDR2 FYEKMQ (reference sequence). Deletions cut 4 bases from V and 8 bases from J, with 6 bases between. CDR3 region: CASSSSDEQFF. Written as DNA, the CDR3 is TGTGCCAGCAGCTCTTCAGATGAGCAGTTCTTC. The whole variable domain, remainder taken from reference TRBV13 and TRBJ2-1, is AAGVIQSPRHLIKEKRETATLKCYPIPRHDTVYWYQQGPGQDPQFLISFYEKMQSDKGSIPDRFSAQQFSDYHSELNMSSLELGDSALYFCASSSSDEQFFGPGTRLTVL.

This clone was seen more than once but under ten times. For the CDR3, the DNA is TGTGCCAGCAGTCACAGGGAAGCCAAAAACATTCAGTACTTC. Translated, it gives CASSHREAKNIQYF. V gene TRBV7-9 combines with J gene TRBJ2-4, with a tentative D call TRBD1 (6 bases). Germline assignment: CDR1 SEHNR and CDR2 FQNEAQ (reference sequence). Trimming pared 6 bases from V and 0 bases from J, leaving 9 bases between. The CDR3 is 14 amino acids.

This clone was detected ten times or more. The chain uses TRBV19 and TRBJ1-2; TRBD1 matches 11 bases. Germline CDR1 LNHDA, CDR2 SQIVND (reference sequence). CDR3 length: 14 amino acids. After removal of 3 bases from V and 5 bases from J, the junction contained 2 bases not matched to a gene. CDR3 sequence: CASSMDRGRYGYTF. As DNA, the CDR3 is TGTGCCAGTAGTATGGACAGGGGGCGTTATGGCTACACCTTC.

The chain recombines TRBV6-5 with TRBJ2-7; D may be TRBD2 (6 bases). Germline CDR1 MNHEY, CDR2 SVGAGI. CDR3 length: 11 residues. Trimming stripped 6 bases from V and 6 bases from J, with 9 bases between. The CDR3 nucleotides are TGTGCCAGCAGAAACGGGGGCGAGCAGTACTTC. Protein product: CASRNGGEQYF.